This T cell receptor (beta chain) originates from a study of cytomegalovirus exposure and HLA in healthy donors. Overall study context: HLA-typed donors were the source of about 85 million unique TCRs, which an early data release held. Assignment to the Caucasian-associated ancestry cluster applied to less than 85% of the roughly 400 genotyped donors. Study-wide findings and caveats: Accurate prediction of most subjects' HLA-A and HLA-B alleles from TCR beta sequences was reported. The CMV antigen specificity of three CMV-associated chains was confirmed through in vitro analysis.

V lost 0 bases, J lost 4 bases, and 12 bases lay in between. Looked up from germline, CDR1 is LGHNA and CDR2 is YSLEER. The CDR3 runs to 16 residues. As regards this clone: Its target is not known.

In the PCR, 60 Vbeta and 13 Jbeta primers were used. Some clones are missing from TCRdb's copy, which holds only in-frame ones; the method was immunoSEQ multiplex PCR. The top ten hold approximately 1.3% of the sample, which has some 150,000 clones, less than 85% seen once. This receptor was taken from a man in his sixties in good health and CMV-seronegative. This chain joins TRBV4-3 and TRBJ1-4; D is uncertain. The sequenced sample consisted of PBMCs. CDR3 sequence (DNA): TGCGCCAGCAGCCAAGATCGAGGCAGCAATAATGAAAAACTGTTTTTT. This sequence encodes CASSQDRGSNNEKLFF.